Included here is one TCR beta chain sequence, with context. CDR3 length: 12 residues. Trimming took 3 bases from V and 4 from J, leaving 8 bases between them. Germline CDR1 and CDR2: SGHDT and YYEEEE. Original data processing: Cell counts per sample came from amplifying reference gene primers. Sequencing used immunoSEQ multiplex PCR; TCRdb keeps in-frame clones, though not all of them. The V and J calls and the clone size are those of that table, but D and trimming were determined from the DNA. Of more than 95,000 clones detected, 70% to 90% appear once; the ten largest clones hold less than 2%. This specimen belongs to a study of blood T cell repertoires in COVID-19.

The sample was peripheral blood. This chain uses TRBV5-6 with TRBJ2-7; D is unclear. The sequence came from a human donor in a cohort sampled during active COVID-19. DNA of the CDR3: TGTGCCAGCAGCTCCCTCGGTTACGAGCAGTACTTC. This codes for CASSSLGYEQYF.